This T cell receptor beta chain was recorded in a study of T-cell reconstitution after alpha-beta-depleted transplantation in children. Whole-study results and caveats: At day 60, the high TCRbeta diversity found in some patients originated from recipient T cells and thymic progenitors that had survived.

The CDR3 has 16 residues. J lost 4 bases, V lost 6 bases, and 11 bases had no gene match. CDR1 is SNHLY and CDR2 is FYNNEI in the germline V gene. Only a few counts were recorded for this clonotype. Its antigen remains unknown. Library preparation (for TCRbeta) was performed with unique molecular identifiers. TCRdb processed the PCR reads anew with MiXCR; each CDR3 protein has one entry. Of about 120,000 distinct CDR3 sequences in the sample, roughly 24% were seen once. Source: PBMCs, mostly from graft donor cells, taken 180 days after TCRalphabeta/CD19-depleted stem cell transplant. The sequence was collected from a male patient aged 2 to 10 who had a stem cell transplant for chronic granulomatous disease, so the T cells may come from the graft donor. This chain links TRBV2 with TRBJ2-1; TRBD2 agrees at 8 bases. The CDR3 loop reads CASSPPSGREYNEQFF. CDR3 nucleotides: TGTGCCAGCAGCCCCCCAAGCGGGAGAGAATACAATGAGCAGTTCTTC.